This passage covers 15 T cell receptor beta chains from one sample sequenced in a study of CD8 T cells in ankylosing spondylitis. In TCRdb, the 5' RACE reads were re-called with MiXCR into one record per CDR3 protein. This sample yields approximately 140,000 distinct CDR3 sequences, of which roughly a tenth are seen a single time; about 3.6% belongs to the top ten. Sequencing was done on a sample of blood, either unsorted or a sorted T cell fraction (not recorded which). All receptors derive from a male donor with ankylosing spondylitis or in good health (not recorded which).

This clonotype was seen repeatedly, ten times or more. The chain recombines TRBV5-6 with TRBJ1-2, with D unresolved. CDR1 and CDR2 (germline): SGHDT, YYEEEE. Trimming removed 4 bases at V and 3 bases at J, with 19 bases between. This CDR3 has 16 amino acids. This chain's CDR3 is CASSAQSHLAYYGYTF. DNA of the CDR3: TGTGCCAGCAGCGCTCAGTCGCACCTGGCTTACTATGGCTACACCTTC.

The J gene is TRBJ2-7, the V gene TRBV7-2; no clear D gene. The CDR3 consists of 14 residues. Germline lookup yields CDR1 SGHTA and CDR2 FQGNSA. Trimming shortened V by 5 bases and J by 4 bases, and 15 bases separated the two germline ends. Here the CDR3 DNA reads TGTGCCAGCAGCGAAGGGCCGCGGAGTTACGAGCAGTACTTC. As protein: CASSEGPRSYEQYF.

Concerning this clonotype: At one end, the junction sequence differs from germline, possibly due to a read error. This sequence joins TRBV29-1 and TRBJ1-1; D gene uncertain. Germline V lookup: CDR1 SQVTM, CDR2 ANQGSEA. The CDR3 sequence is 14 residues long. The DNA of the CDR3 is TGCAGCGTTGTAGAGCGCCCGGTATACACTGAAGCTTTCTTC. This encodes CSVVERPVYTEAFF.

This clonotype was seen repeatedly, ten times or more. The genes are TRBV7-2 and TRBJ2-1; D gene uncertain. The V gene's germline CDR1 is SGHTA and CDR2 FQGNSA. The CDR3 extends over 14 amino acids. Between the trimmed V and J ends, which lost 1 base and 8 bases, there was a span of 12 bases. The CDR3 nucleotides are TGTGCCAGCAGCTTAGATCTCGCGGACCATGAGCAGTTCTTC. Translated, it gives CASSLDLADHEQFF.

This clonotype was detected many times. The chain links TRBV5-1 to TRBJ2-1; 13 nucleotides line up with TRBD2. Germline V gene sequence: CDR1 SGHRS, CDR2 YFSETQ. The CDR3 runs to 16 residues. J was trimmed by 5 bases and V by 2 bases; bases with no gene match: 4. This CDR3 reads CASSLLAGGRHNEQFF. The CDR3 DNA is TGCGCCAGCAGCTTACTAGCGGGAGGGCGCCACAATGAGCAGTTCTTC.

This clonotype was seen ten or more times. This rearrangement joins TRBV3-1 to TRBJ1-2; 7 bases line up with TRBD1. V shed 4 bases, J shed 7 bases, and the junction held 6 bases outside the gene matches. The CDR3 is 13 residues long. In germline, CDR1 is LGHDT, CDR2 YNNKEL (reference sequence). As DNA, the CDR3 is TGTGCCAGCAGCCGTGAGGGGGCTCGTGGCTACACCTTC. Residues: CASSREGARGYTF.

CDR3 loop: CASSYTLAADTQYF. Here the CDR3 DNA reads TGTGCCAGCAGTTACACGCTAGCGGCGGATACGCAGTATTTT. This chain joins TRBV6-2 or TRBV6-3 and TRBJ2-3; 7 nucleotides agree with TRBD2. Germline CDR1 MNHEY, CDR2 SVGEGT. J lost 6 bases, V lost 2 bases, and 5 bases had no gene match. CDR3 length: 14 residues.

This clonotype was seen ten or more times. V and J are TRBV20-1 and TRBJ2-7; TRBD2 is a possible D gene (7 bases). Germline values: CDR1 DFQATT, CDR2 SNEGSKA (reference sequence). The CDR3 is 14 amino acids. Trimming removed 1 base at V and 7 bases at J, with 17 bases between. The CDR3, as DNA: TGCAGTGCTAGAGTCGAAATCGGGGGGCGGGAGCAGTACTTC. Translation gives CSARVEIGGREQYF.

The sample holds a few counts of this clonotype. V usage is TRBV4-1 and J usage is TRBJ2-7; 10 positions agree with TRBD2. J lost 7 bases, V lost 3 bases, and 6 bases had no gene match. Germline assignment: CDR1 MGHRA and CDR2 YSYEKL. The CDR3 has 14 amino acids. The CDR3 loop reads CASSQGEREGEQYF. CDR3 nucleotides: TGCGCCAGCAGCCAGGGGGAGCGGGAGGGAGAGCAGTACTTC.

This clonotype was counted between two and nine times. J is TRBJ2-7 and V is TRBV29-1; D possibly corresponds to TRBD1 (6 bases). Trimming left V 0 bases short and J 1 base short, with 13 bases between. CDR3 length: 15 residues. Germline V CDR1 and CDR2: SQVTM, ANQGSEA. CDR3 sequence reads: CSVEDGQRQSYEQYF. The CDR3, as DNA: TGCAGCGTTGAAGATGGACAGCGGCAATCCTACGAGCAGTACTTC.

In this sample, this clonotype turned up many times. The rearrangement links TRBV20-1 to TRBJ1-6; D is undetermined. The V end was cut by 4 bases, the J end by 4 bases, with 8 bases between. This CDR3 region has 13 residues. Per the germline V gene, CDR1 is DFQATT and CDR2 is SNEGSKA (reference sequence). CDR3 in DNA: TGCAGTGCTATGGGCGGATATAATTCACCCCTCCACTTT. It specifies CSAMGGYNSPLHF.

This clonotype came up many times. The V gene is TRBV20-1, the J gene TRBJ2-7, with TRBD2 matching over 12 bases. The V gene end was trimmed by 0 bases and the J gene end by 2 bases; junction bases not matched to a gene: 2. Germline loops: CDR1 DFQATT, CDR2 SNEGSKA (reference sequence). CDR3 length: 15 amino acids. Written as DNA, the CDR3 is TGCAGTGCTAGAGATCTAGCGGGAGGGCCCTACGAGCAGTACTTC. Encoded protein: CSARDLAGGPYEQYF.

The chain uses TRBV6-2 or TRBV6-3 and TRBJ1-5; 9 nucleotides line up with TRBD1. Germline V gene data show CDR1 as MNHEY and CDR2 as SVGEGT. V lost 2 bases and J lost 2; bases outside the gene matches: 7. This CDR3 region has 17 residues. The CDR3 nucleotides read TGTGCCAGCAGTTACAATGAGGACAGGGGTCGCAATCAGCCCCAGCATTTT. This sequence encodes CASSYNEDRGRNQPQHF.

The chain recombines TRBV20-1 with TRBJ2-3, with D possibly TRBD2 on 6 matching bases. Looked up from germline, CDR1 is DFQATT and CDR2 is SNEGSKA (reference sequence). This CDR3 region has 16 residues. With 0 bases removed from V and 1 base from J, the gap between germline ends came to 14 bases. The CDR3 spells CSARDPRLEGTDTQYF. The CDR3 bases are TGCAGTGCTAGAGATCCGAGACTAGAGGGCACAGATACGCAGTATTTT.

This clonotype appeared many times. Here the CDR3 DNA reads TGCAGTGCTAGGGAACAGATTCAAGAGACCCAGTACTTC. Translating gives CSAREQIQETQYF. V usage is TRBV20-1 and J usage is TRBJ2-5; D is ambiguous. Per germline, CDR1 DFQATT and CDR2 SNEGSKA (reference sequence). The CDR3 covers 13 residues. The V end lost 3 bases, the J end lost 2 bases, and 10 bases lay between the germline ends.